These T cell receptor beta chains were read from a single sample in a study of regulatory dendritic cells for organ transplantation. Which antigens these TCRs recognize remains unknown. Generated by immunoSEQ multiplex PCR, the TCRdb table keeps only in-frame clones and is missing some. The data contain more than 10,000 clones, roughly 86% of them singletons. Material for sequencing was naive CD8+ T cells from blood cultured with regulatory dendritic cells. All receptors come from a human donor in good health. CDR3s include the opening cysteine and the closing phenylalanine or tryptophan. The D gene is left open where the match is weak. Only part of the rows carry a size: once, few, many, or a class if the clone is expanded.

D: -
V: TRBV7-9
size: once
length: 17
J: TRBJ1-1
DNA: TGTGCCAGCAGCTTATTTACCCCAGCGGGGAAGATGTTGAGGGCTTTCTTT
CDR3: CASSLFTPAGKMLRAFF

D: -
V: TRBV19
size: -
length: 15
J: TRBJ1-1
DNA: TGTGCCAGTAGAACCACGGACAGTACTTCTACTGAAGCTTTCTTT
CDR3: CASRTTDSTSTEAFF

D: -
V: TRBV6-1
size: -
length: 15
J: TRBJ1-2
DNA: TGTGCCAGCAGTGAAGCGATGCCAGAATCTAATGGCTACACCTTC
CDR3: CASSEAMPESNGYTF

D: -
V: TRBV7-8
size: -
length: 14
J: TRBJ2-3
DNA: TGTGCCAGCAGCTTAATAGAAACCACAGATACGCAGTATTTT
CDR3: CASSLIETTDTQYF

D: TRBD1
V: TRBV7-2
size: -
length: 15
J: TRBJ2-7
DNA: TGTGCCAGCAGCTTAGTGGGGACAGGGTGGTACGAGCAGTACTTC
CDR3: CASSLVGTGWYEQYF

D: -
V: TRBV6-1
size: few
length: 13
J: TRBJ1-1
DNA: TGTGCCAGCAGTGAAATGAGGGGAACTGAAGCTTTCTTT
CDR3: CASSEMRGTEAFF

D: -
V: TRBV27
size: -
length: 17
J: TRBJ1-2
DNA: TGTGCCAGCAGTACGACACGGGGGGTTACTAGGTTCTATGGCTACACCTTC
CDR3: CASSTTRGVTRFYGYTF

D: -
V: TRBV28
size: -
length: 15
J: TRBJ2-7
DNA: TGTGCCAGCAGTTCGCACAGGGAGGGAACCTACGAGCAGTACTTC
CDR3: CASSSHREGTYEQYF

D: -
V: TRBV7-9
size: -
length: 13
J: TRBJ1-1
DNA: TGTGCCAGCAGCTCTCCGGGGAACACTGAAGCTTTCTTT
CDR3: CASSSPGNTEAFF

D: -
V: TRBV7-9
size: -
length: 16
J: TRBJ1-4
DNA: TGTGCCAGCAGCTATAGCGAACCGACCCAAAATGAAAAACTGTTTTTT
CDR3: CASSYSEPTQNEKLFF

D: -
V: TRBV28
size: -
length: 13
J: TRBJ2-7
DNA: TGTGCCAGCAGTAACGGGGCTACCTACGAGCAGTACTTC
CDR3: CASSNGATYEQYF

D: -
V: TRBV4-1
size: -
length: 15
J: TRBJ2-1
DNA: TGCGCCAGCAGCTACCAGGGACGAGGCTACAATGAGCAGTTCTTC
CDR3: CASSYQGRGYNEQFF

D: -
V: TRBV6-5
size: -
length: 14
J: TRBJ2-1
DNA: TGTGCCAGCAGTTACTCTCTGGGGATGAATGAGCAGTTCTTC
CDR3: CASSYSLGMNEQFF

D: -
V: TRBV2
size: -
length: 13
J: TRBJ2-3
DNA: TGTGCCAGCACTAGGGCCGTTGTCGATACGCAGTATTTT
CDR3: CASTRAVVDTQYF

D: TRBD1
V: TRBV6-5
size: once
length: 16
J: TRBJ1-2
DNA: TGTGCCAGCAGTTACTCCAGGACAGGGTTGTCGTTGGGCTACACCTTC
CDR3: CASSYSRTGLSLGYTF

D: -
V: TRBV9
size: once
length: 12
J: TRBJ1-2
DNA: TGTGCCAGCAGGAGAGGGAACTATGGCTACACCTTC
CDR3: CASRRGNYGYTF

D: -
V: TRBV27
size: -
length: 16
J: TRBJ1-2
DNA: TGTGCCAGCAGTACCGCATACAGGGAGGCTAACTATGGCTACACCTTC
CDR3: CASSTAYREANYGYTF

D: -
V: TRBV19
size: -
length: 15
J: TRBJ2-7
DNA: TGTGCCAGTAGCCCAAGAGGAGGGACCGCTCGGGAGCAGTACTTC
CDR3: CASSPRGGTAREQYF

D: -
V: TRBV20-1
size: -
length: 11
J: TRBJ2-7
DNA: TGCAGTTCGGGGAGCTCCTACGAGCAGTACTTC
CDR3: CSSGSSYEQYF

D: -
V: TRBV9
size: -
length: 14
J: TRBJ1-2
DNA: TGTGCCAGCAGCGTAGGGGAAGGGGGCTATGGCTACACCTTC
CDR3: CASSVGEGGYGYTF

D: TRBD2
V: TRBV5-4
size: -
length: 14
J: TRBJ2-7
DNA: TGTGCCAGCAGCTGGGCGGGGGGGCCCGACGAGCAGTACTTC
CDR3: CASSWAGGPDEQYF

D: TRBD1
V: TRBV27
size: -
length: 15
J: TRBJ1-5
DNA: TGTGCCAGCAGTTTAGGGGGACAGGGGGGTAGGCCACAGCATTTT
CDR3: CASSLGGQGGRPQHF

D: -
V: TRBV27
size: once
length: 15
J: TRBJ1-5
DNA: TGTGCCAGCAGTCCGTACCTTGAGGTCGGACAGCCCCAGCATTTT
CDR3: CASSPYLEVGQPQHF

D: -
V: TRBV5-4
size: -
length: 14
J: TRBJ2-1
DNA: TGTGCCAGCAGCTTGGGGCGGAGACGAAATGAGCAGTTCTTC
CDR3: CASSLGRRRNEQFF

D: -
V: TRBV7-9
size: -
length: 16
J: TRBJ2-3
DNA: TGTGCCAGCAGCTTAGGTGCCGGCGCATTCACAGATACGCAGTATTTT
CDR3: CASSLGAGAFTDTQYF

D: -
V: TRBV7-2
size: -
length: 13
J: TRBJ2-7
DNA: TGTGCCAGCAGCTTAGTAGGGCCGGGCGAGCAGTACTTC
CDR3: CASSLVGPGEQYF

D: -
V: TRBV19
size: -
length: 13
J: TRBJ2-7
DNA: TGTGCCAGTAGTATAGGGCAGGACTACGAGCAGTACTTC
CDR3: CASSIGQDYEQYF

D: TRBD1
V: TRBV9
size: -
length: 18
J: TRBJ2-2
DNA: TGTGCCAGCAGTAAAAGGCCCGAACAGGGGTTAGACACCGGGGAGCTGTTTTTT
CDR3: CASSKRPEQGLDTGELFF

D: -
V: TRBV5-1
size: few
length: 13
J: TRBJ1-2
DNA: TGCGCCAGCAGCGAGGACACCCACTATGGCTACACCTTC
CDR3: CASSEDTHYGYTF

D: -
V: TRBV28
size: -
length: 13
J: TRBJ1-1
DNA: TGTGCCAGCAACCCCTCAGGGCCCACTGAAGCTTTCTTT
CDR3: CASNPSGPTEAFF

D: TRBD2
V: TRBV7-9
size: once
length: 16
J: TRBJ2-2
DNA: TGTGCCAGCAGCCCTCCGCCGGGAGGCCAGGGCGGGGAGCTGTTTTTT
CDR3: CASSPPPGGQGGELFF

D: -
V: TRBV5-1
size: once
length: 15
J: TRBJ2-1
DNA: TGCGCCAGCAGCTTGCGGGACTTCTATTCCAATGAGCAGTTCTTC
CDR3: CASSLRDFYSNEQFF

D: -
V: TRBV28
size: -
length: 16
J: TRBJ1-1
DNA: TGTGCCAGCAGTCCGGGAACCAACAACATGAACACTGAAGCTTTCTTT
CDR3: CASSPGTNNMNTEAFF

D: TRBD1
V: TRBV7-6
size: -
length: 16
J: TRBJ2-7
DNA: TGTGCCAGCAGCTTTGGACAGGGGAAGGGCGCCTACGAGCAGTACTTC
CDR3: CASSFGQGKGAYEQYF

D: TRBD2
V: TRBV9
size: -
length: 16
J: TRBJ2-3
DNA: TGTGCCAGCAGCAGTAGAGCGGGGTCGCCGCCAGATACGCAGTATTTT
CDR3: CASSSRAGSPPDTQYF

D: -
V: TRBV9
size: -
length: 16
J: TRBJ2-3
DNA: TGTGCCAGCAGCCCCCCCGACAGCCAGGTCACAGATACGCAGTATTTT
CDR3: CASSPPDSQVTDTQYF

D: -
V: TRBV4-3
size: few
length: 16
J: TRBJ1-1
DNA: TGCGCCAGCAGAGAAAGCCGGTCCGCTGGGGGCACTGAAGCTTTCTTT
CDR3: CASRESRSAGGTEAFF

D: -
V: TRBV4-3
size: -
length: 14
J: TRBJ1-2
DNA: TGCGCCAGCAGCCAAGACTGGACAGATTATGGCTACACCTTC
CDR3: CASSQDWTDYGYTF

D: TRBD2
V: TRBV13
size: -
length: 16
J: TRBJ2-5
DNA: TGTGCCAGCAGCTCCCAGGGACTAGCGGGAGGTGAGACCCAGTACTTC
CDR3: CASSSQGLAGGETQYF

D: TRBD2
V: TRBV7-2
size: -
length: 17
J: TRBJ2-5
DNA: TGTGCCAGCAGCTTTCGTCGGGAGGGAAGGGGCTTCGAGACCCAGTACTTC
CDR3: CASSFRREGRGFETQYF

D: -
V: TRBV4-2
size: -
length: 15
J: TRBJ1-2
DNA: TGTGCCAGCAGCCAAGAGGAGAGTGGGCTCTATGGCTACACCTTC
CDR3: CASSQEESGLYGYTF

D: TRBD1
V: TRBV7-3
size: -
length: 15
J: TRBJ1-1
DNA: TGTGCCAGCAGCTTAACGCTGGGGACAGGGACCACGGCTTTCTTT
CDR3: CASSLTLGTGTTAFF

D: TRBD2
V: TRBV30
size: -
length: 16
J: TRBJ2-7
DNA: TGTGCCTGGAGTGGGTTCGCGCGGGAGGCTTCCTACGAGCAGTACTTC
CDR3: CAWSGFAREASYEQYF

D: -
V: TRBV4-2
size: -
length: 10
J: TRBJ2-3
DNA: TGTGCCAGCGGGGGCCATACGCAGTATTTT
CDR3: CASGGHTQYF